This T cell receptor (beta chain) comes out of a study of blood T cell repertoires in COVID-19. Whole-study context: Nucleic acid was either cDNA or gDNA, and it came from T cells, B-cell-depleted T cells, or PBMCs.

Original data processing: Estimates of nucleated cell counts were drawn from the amplification of reference gene primers. Repertoires were generated with immunoSEQ multiplex PCR, while TCRdb's copy carries only in-frame clones and drops some. V and J calls plus clone size are reproduced from that table; the DNA served to infer D and trimming. The data hold 250,000 to 300,000 clones, with under 90% observed a single time. This TCR was recovered from a man aged 50 or older with acute or convalescent COVID-19. Sequenced: peripheral blood.

CDR3 in DNA: TGTGCCAGCAGTGAGGACAGGGAGGGCTATGGCTACACCTTC. Translated, it gives CASSEDREGYGYTF. The rearrangement uses TRBV2 and TRBJ1-2, with 8 bases fitting TRBD1. CDR3 length: 14 residues. J was trimmed by 4 bases and V by 3 bases; bases with no gene match: 4. Germline assignment: CDR1 SNHLY and CDR2 FYNNEI.